This T cell receptor beta chain was found in a study of cytomegalovirus exposure and HLA in healthy donors. Notes on the study in general: Further analysis, carried out later, found HLA-associated TCR beta chains more clonally expanded than equally common other chains. Most sequenced TCRs were rare (though some public TCRs occurred in many donors).

PCR primers comprised 60 Vbeta and 13 Jbeta primers. The method was immunoSEQ multiplex PCR; TCRdb's version includes in-frame clones alone and lacks a portion of them. The sample contains roughly 130,000 clones, roughly two thirds of which appear only once. The CDR3 runs 15 residues. V dropped 5 bases and J dropped 4; count of bases not matched to a gene: 10. The germline CDR1 and CDR2 sequences are MDHEN and SYDVKM. Remarks on this clone: What it binds is unknown.

The source of this sequence is a man aged 25-40 years in good health and CMV-seropositive. The sequenced sample consisted of PBMCs. The chain has TRBV28 and TRBJ1-2; 7 bases are a match to TRBD1. CDR3 sequence reads: CASSLGQVLLYGYTF. For the CDR3, the DNA is TGTGCCAGCAGTCTCGGACAGGTCCTCCTCTATGGCTACACCTTC.